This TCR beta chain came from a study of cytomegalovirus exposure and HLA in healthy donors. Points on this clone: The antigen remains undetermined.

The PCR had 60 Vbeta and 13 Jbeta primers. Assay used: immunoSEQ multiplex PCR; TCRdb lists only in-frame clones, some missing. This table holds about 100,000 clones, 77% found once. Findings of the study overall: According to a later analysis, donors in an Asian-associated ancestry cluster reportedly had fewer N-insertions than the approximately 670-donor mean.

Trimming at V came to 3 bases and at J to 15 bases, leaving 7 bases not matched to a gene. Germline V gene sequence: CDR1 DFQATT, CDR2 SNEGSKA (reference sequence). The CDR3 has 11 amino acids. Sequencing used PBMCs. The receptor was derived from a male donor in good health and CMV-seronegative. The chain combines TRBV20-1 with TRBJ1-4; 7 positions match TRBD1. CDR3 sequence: CSASVQGPVFF. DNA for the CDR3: TGCAGTGCTAGTGTACAGGGGCCGGTGTTTTTT.